This is a list of T cell receptor beta chains from one sample in a study of blood T cells in healthy people across ages. Each CDR3 protein is one row after TCRdb ran MiXCR on the 5' RACE reads. The table has around 700,000 distinct CDR3 sequences, more than 20% seen once. These data also formed part of another study, on T cells of mothers and their children.

Sequencing input: blood. These receptors were obtained from a boy aged 5-17 years in good health. Both conserved end residues are part of each CDR3. A D gene is named only where the DNA matches it firmly. Only part of the rows carry a size: once, few, many, or a class if the clone is expanded.

few NA TRBJ2-1 TRBV29-1 CGAQPWVVDNEQFF TGCGGGGCCCAGCCCTGGGTTGTCGACAATGAGCAGTTCTTC
many NA TRBJ1-2 TRBV7-2 CASSPGQFYGYTF TGTGCCAGCAGCCCAGGACAGTTCTATGGCTACACCTTC
few NA TRBJ2-1 TRBV7-9 CASIRGDNEQFF TGTGCCAGCATTAGGGGGGACAATGAGCAGTTCTTC
NA NA TRBJ2-1 TRBV7-9 CASSPHYLSYNEQFF TGTGCCAGCAGCCCGCACTACCTCTCCTACAATGAGCAGTTCTTC
NA TRBD1 TRBJ1-6 TRBV24-1 CATRTTGTDDSPLHF TGTGCCACCAGGACTACCGGGACAGATGATTCACCCCTCCACTTT
NA NA TRBJ1-6 TRBV9 CASSVDGFDSPLHF TGTGCCAGCAGCGTAGATGGGTTTGATTCACCCCTCCACTTT
few TRBD2 TRBJ2-7 TRBV5-1 CASSGVAVSSGSYEQYF TGCGCCAGCAGCGGCGTGGCCGTTTCTAGCGGTTCCTACGAGCAGTACTTC
few NA TRBJ2-3 TRBV13 CASSTGPIRADTQYF TGTGCCAGCAGCACCGGCCCGATTCGGGCAGATACGCAGTATTTT
NA NA TRBJ1-1 TRBV5-1 CASSSLPGGLNTEAFF TGCGCCAGCAGCAGTTTGCCGGGGGGGCTCAACACTGAAGCTTTCTTT
NA TRBD1 TRBJ1-2 TRBV12-3/TRBV12-4 CASSSGTEVYTF TGTGCCAGCAGCTCCGGGACAGAAGTCTACACCTTC
few TRBD2 TRBJ2-5 TRBV4-1 CASSQVLLAGAGETQYF TGCGCCAGCAGCCAAGTATTACTAGCGGGAGCCGGAGAGACCCAGTACTTC
NA TRBD2 TRBJ2-1 TRBV29-1 CSVLGLAGVEQFF TGCAGCGTCCTCGGACTAGCGGGAGTTGAGCAGTTCTTC
few NA TRBJ2-5 TRBV20-1 CSARWDRENQETQHF TGCAGTGCTAGGTGGGACCGGGAGAACCAAGAGACCCAGCACTTC
NA NA TRBJ2-7 TRBV7-3 CASSLISGSGEQYF TGTGCCAGCAGCTTAATAAGCGGCTCCGGGGAGCAGTACTTC
NA TRBD2 TRBJ2-7 TRBV12-3/TRBV12-4 CASSAPSGGAMYEQYF TGTGCCAGCAGTGCGCCAAGCGGGGGGGCCATGTACGAGCAGTACTTC
NA TRBD1 TRBJ1-6 TRBV9 CASGGTGVESPLHF TGTGCCAGCGGGGGGACAGGGGTCGAATCACCCCTCCACTTT
few TRBD2 TRBJ2-1 TRBV25-1 CASRELAEQGQFF TGTGCCAGCAGGGAACTAGCGGAGCAGGGGCAGTTCTTC
few NA TRBJ2-5 TRBV7-2 CASSPGSRETQYF TGTGCCAGCAGCCCCGGGTCGCGAGAGACCCAGTACTTC
few TRBD2 TRBJ2-1 TRBV12-3/TRBV12-4 CASSSTGASGGGQFF TGTGCCAGCAGTTCAACCGGGGCTAGCGGGGGGGGGCAGTTCTTC
few TRBD2 TRBJ2-1 TRBV27 CASSLSAGGNNEQFF TGTGCCAGCAGTTTGTCAGCGGGAGGCAACAATGAGCAGTTCTTC
NA TRBD2 TRBJ2-7 TRBV7-8 CASSRTLAGGSEQYF TGTGCCAGCAGCCGAACTCTAGCGGGAGGTAGCGAGCAGTACTTC